The next 25 T cell receptor beta chains were all read from a single sample in a study of cytomegalovirus exposure and HLA in healthy donors. The PCR made use of 60 Vbeta and 13 Jbeta primers. Only in-frame clones appear in the TCRdb table, and some are missing; sequencing was by immunoSEQ multiplex PCR. Among approximately 110,000 clones listed, 60% to 85% were seen once. The material sequenced was PBMCs. These receptors all stem from a man between 40 and 49 years old in good health and CMV-seronegative.

The CDR3 DNA reads as TGTGCCAGCAGTGCGGACAGGGGGCAGTTTGGCTACACCTTC. This translates into CASSADRGQFGYTF. The V call is TRBV6-1, the J call TRBJ1-2, with TRBD1 identical over 11 bases. Germline V gene sequence: CDR1 MNHNS, CDR2 SASEGT. With 4 bases clipped from V and 7 bases from J, the junction kept 5 bases outside the gene matches. The CDR3 has 14 residues.

V and J are TRBV2 and TRBJ1-4, with D unclear. This CDR3 is 12 amino acids long. V was shortened by 3 bases and J by 5 bases, with 4 bases between the two germline ends. CDR1 SNHLY and CDR2 FYNNEI come from the germline V gene. The CDR3 region has the DNA TGTGCCAGCAGTGACCCAAATGAAAAACTGTTTTTT. Encoded protein: CASSDPNEKLFF.

The chain couples TRBV6-6 to TRBJ1-5; TRBD1 might be the D (5 bases). With 3 bases removed from V and 3 bases from J, the gap between germline ends came to 15 bases. The CDR3 spans 16 residues. Germline CDR1 is MNHNY and CDR2 is SVGAGI (reference sequence). This chain's CDR3 is CASSYVQGTFNQPQHF. CDR3 coding DNA: TGTGCCAGCAGTTATGTTCAGGGAACGTTCAATCAGCCCCAGCATTTT.

This chain connects TRBV11-2 to TRBJ1-1; 8 positions match TRBD1. The ends lost 5 bases at V and 2 bases at J; junction bases unmatched: 4. Germline values: CDR1 SGHAT, CDR2 FQNNGV. This CDR3 has 14 residues. CDR3: CASSPTGGNTEAFF. DNA for the CDR3: TGTGCCAGCAGCCCCACAGGGGGTAACACTGAAGCTTTCTTT.

Written as DNA, the CDR3 is TGCGCCAGCAGCTTGGTGTCCCAGGGCCACTCTGGAAACACCATATATTTT. Translation: CASSLVSQGHSGNTIYF. This chain connects TRBV5-1 to TRBJ1-3; D possibly corresponds to TRBD1 (5 bases). Germline CDR1 and CDR2: SGHRS and YFSETQ. The CDR3 is 17 residues long. V gave up 0 bases and J gave up 0 bases, with 13 bases separating them. The full variable domain, in which reference TRBV5-1 and TRBJ1-3 provide the parts outside the CDR3, is KAGVTQTPRYLIKTRGQQVTLSCSPISGHRSVSWYQQTPGQGLQFLFEYFSETQRNKGNFPGRFSGRQFSNSRSEMNVSTLELGDSALYLCASSLVSQGHSGNTIYFGEGSWLTVV.

The rearrangement links TRBV7-9 to TRBJ2-7; TRBD2 might be the D (5 bases). CDR1 and CDR2 (germline): SEHNR, FQNEAQ (reference sequence). The germline V and J ends were trimmed by 4 bases and 7 bases, with 17 bases remaining between them. This CDR3 contains 14 residues. CDR3 amino acids: CASSSRTSLEEQYF. CDR3 DNA: TGTGCCAGCAGCTCCCGGACTTCCTTAGAGGAGCAGTACTTC. Filled out from reference TRBV7-9 and TRBJ2-7, the complete variable domain reads DTGVSQNPRHKITKRGQNVTFRCDPISEHNRLYWYRQTLGQGPEFLTYFQNEAQLEKSRLLSDRFSAERPKGSFSTLEIQRTEQGDSAMYLCASSSRTSLEEQYFGPGTRLTVT.

This chain connects TRBV9 to TRBJ2-5; 7 nucleotides agree with TRBD2. V trimming: 0 bases; J trimming: 5 bases; junction bases outside the gene matches: 4. Germline CDR1 SGDLS, CDR2 YYNGEE. The CDR3 contains 14 residues. CDR3 nucleotide sequence: TGTGCCAGCAGCGTAGTCGCAGCGGGGGAGACCCAGTACTTC. Encoded protein: CASSVVAAGETQYF.

This clone was counted only a few times. At one end the junction does not follow the germline gene, possibly because of a read error. The gene calls are TRBV7-9 and TRBJ1-2, with a tentative D call TRBD1 (6 bases). Germline loops: CDR1 SEHNR, CDR2 FQNEAQ (reference sequence). This CDR3 is built from 12 residues. CDR3 region: CSSSLNREGYTF. The CDR3 DNA sequence: TGTTCCAGCAGCTTAAACAGGGAGGGCTACACCTTC.

This clone was observed a few times. This chain connects TRBV7-9 to TRBJ2-3; 9 bases line up with TRBD2. The CDR3 is 14 amino acids. Germline V CDR1 and CDR2: SEHNR, FQNEAQ (reference sequence). Trimming took 8 bases from V and 3 from J; bases not matched to a gene: 6. The CDR3 region has the DNA TGTGCCAGCCTACTAGCGGGCGGGACAGATACGCAGTATTTT. Its translation is CASLLAGGTDTQYF.

The chain joins TRBV19 to TRBJ1-5, with D perhaps TRBD1 (6 bases). Trimming stripped 3 bases from V and 1 base from J, with 13 bases between. From germline, CDR1 is LNHDA and CDR2 SQIVND (reference sequence). There are 16 residues in the CDR3. The CDR3 protein is CASSITGYGSNQPQHF. CDR3 DNA sequence: TGTGCCAGTAGTATTACAGGGTATGGGAGCAATCAGCCCCAGCATTTT.

V gene TRBV14 combines with J gene TRBJ2-1; a weak D match, TRBD2 (5 bases). This CDR3 region has 15 residues. Germline V gene data show CDR1 as SGHDN and CDR2 as FVKESK. V dropped 0 bases and J dropped 8 bases, with 14 bases sitting between them. The CDR3 spells CASSQDRSGRDEQFF. In nucleotides, the CDR3 is TGTGCCAGCAGCCAAGATCGATCGGGGAGAGATGAGCAGTTCTTC.

Comment on this clone: The DNA is left out, because the CDR3 cannot be placed on it with certainty; the CDR3 is given as TCRdb lists it. This chain connects TRBV12-2 to TRBJ2-3; the D call TRBD2 from the table was never checked on the DNA. TRBV12-2 has pseudogene status. Both ends counted, the CDR3 spans 15 residues. CDR3 sequence reads: CASRLVAMGADTQYF.

A note on this clone: The same CDR3 can be traced to other DNA sequences in this sample. The chain links TRBV11-3 to TRBJ1-1; D ambiguous. In germline, CDR1 is SGHNT, CDR2 YENEEA. The V end lost 3 bases, the J end lost 1 base, and 6 bases lay between the germline ends. The CDR3 consists of 13 residues. In DNA form, the CDR3 reads TGTGCCAGCAGCTTTGCCGGGAACACTGAAGCTTTCTTT. Translating gives CASSFAGNTEAFF.

As for this clone: Compared with germline, one end of the junction differs, possibly owing to a read error. The chain couples TRBV2 to TRBJ1-1; D is unresolved. This CDR3 contains 9 residues. Germline CDR1 and CDR2: SNHLY and FYNNEI. CDR3 nucleotides: TGTGCCAGCAGTGACTACGGAGCCTTT. It yields the protein CASSDYGAF.

The gene calls are TRBV7-9 and TRBJ2-7, with D perhaps TRBD1 (6 bases). V lost 5 bases to trimming and J lost 0 bases, with 14 bases between them. Germline lookup yields CDR1 SEHNR and CDR2 FQNEAQ (reference sequence). This CDR3 comprises 15 residues. The chain's CDR3 is CASSQGDTSSYEQYF. The CDR3, as DNA: TGTGCCAGCAGCCAAGGGGACACCAGCTCCTACGAGCAGTACTTC.

The chain couples TRBV2 to TRBJ2-5; 7 bases line up with TRBD1. The CDR3 extends over 12 amino acids. The germline CDR1 and CDR2 sequences are SNHLY and FYNNEI. V was pared by 6 bases and J by 2 bases, with 0 bases of the junction left unmatched. The CDR3 is CASRGQQETQYF. DNA of the CDR3: TGTGCCAGCAGGGGACAGCAAGAGACCCAGTACTTC.

This chain links TRBV5-1 with TRBJ2-5; 7 nucleotides agree with TRBD1. The CDR3 covers 14 residues. The junction had 5 bases not matched to a gene; V was cut back by 4 bases and J by 2 bases. Germline V gene data show CDR1 as SGHRS and CDR2 as YFSETQ. The CDR3 DNA is TGCGCCAGCAGCGGAACAGGGGTTCAAGAGACCCAGTACTTC. This translates into CASSGTGVQETQYF.

The chain links TRBV7-8 to TRBJ1-5; 7 bases are shared with TRBD1. This CDR3 contains 18 residues. Germline V gene sequence: CDR1 SGHVS, CDR2 FQNEAQ. Trimming removed 4 bases from V and 0 bases from J; junction bases left unmatched: 12. In DNA form, the CDR3 reads TGTGCCAGCAGCTCTCAGGGGGTCCCTCCTTATAGCAATCAGCCCCAGCATTTT. It is translated as CASSSQGVPPYSNQPQHF.

This rearrangement joins TRBV10-3 to TRBJ2-7; TRBD1 matches 9 bases. Trimming removed 2 bases from V and 0 bases from J; junction bases left unmatched: 5. The V gene's germline CDR1 is ENHRY and CDR2 SYGVKD. This CDR3 is 16 amino acids long. DNA for the CDR3: TGTGCCATCAGTGAGCCCGGACAGGGGAGCTCCTACGAGCAGTACTTC. Its protein product is CAISEPGQGSSYEQYF.

This clone was seen a handful of times. The rearrangement links TRBV19 to TRBJ1-6, with D possibly TRBD1 on 6 matching bases. Germline values: CDR1 LNHDA, CDR2 SQIVND (reference sequence). V was clipped by 3 bases and J by 2 bases, with 8 bases between them. The CDR3 extends over 15 amino acids. Here the CDR3 reads CASSMTGTYNSPLHF. As DNA, the CDR3 is TGTGCCAGTAGTATGACAGGAACCTATAATTCACCCCTCCACTTT.

This clone has a single count. The chain carries TRBV6-6 and TRBJ1-3; D is undetermined. Germline loops: CDR1 MNHNY, CDR2 SVGAGI (reference sequence). The CDR3 has 15 residues. The V gene lost 1 base and the J gene lost 0 bases, with 7 bases spanning the gap. This CDR3 reads CASSYYGSSGNTIYF. DNA of the CDR3: TGTGCCAGCAGTTACTATGGTAGCTCTGGAAACACCATATATTTT.

This clone was observed a single time. CDR3 bases: TGTGCCAGCAGCTCCGACCGGGGGACCTACGAGCAGTACTTC. Residues: CASSSDRGTYEQYF. This sequence joins TRBV11-1 and TRBJ2-7, with D possibly being TRBD2 (6 bases). Trimming removed 4 bases from V and 2 bases from J, with 12 bases in between. CDR3 length equals 14 residues. Germline assignment: CDR1 SGHAT and CDR2 FQDESV (reference sequence).

The chain couples TRBV6-5 to TRBJ2-3; weak D call: TRBD2 (6 bases). V gave up 8 bases and J gave up 0 bases, with 12 bases separating them. The germline CDR1 and CDR2 sequences are MNHEY and SVGAGI. The CDR3 totals 14 residues. The CDR3 DNA is TGTGCCAGCGCTCGGGGGTGGAGCACAGATACGCAGTATTTT. As protein: CASARGWSTDTQYF.

V is TRBV7-8 and J is TRBJ2-7, with 10 bases lining up with TRBD1. The CDR3 has 15 residues. The germline gives CDR1 SGHVS, CDR2 FQNEAQ. The V gene end was trimmed by 5 bases and the J gene end by 2 bases; junction bases not matched to a gene: 6. Here the CDR3 reads CASSPDRGVTYEQYF. The CDR3 coding sequence is TGTGCCAGCAGCCCGGACAGGGGGGTGACCTACGAGCAGTACTTC.

This chain links TRBV7-9 with TRBJ1-6; weak D call: TRBD1 (5 bases). The CDR3 has 12 amino acids. Per germline, CDR1 SEHNR and CDR2 FQNEAQ (reference sequence). Trimming took off 4 bases at V and 8 bases at J, with 6 bases between the two ends. This chain's CDR3 is CASSSGDSPLHF. CDR3 nucleotides: TGTGCCAGCAGCTCGGGGGATTCACCCCTCCACTTT.